This T cell receptor beta chain was profiled in a study of T cell repertoires in cytomegalovirus infection. At the level of the study: Indications came from public TCR beta signatures; they pointed to CMV infection and to a matching HLA type. Study-wide results and limits: It was HLA-C-restricted CMV-specific TCR beta clonotypes that dominated the response ex vivo. Accumulated public TCR beta family frequency recognized individuals carrying CMV together with the relevant HLA.

The V end lost 1 base, the J end lost 7 bases, and 7 bases lay between the germline ends. CDR1 is LGHDT and CDR2 is YNNKEL in the germline V gene (reference sequence). CDR3 length equals 13 residues. Remarks on this clonotype: Antigen unknown.

TCRdb re-derived calls from the reads in MiXCR, one entry per CDR3 protein. This sample has a few hundred thousand distinct CDR3 sequences, with approximately 13% found just once. V usage is TRBV3-1 and J usage is TRBJ2-2, with no clear D. This TCR derives from a human donor in good health (CMV status not recorded). Some clones in this sample may be carry-over from other donors' samples. The sequenced sample consisted of PBMCs. The CDR3 bases are TGTGCCAGCAGCCAAGTCGGCGGCGGGGAGCTGTTTTTT. Protein product: CASSQVGGGELFF.